The 15 T cell receptor beta chains presented below share a single source sample, sequenced in a study of OX40 agonist ivuxolimab in advanced cancers. Libraries were prepared by immunoSEQ multiplex PCR; TCRdb keeps only in-frame clonotypes and omits some of them. The sample lists about 64,000 clones, roughly 81% occurring once. The material sequenced was CD4+ or CD8+ T cells sorted from blood, taken in a trial of the OX40 agonist ivuxolimab. The origin of the receptors is an adult with an advanced solid tumor such as melanoma, head and neck, liver or kidney cancer.

This clone was seen once. V usage is TRBV11-3 and J usage is TRBJ2-1, with no clear D. Trimming stripped 0 bases from V and 6 bases from J, with 9 bases between. Germline V CDR1 and CDR2: SGHNT, YENEEA. CDR3 length: 14 residues. The CDR3 DNA sequence: TGTGCCAGCAGCTTAGACCCCAACCTCAATGAGCAGTTCTTC. This gives the protein CASSLDPNLNEQFF.

The V call is TRBV7-8, the J call TRBJ2-7, with a weak D call TRBD1 (5 bases). The CDR3 runs to 16 residues. The ends were cut back, 1 base at V and 3 bases at J, with 16 bases in the middle. Germline CDR1 SGHVS, CDR2 FQNEAQ. Here the CDR3 DNA reads TGTGCCAGCAGCTTAGTGGGGCAGTCTCATTTCTACGAGCAGTACTTC. It specifies CASSLVGQSHFYEQYF.

The chain employs TRBV18 and TRBJ1-5; 12 bases are shared with TRBD1. Germline V gene lookup returns CDR1 KGHSH and CDR2 LQKENI. With 6 bases clipped from V and 2 bases from J, the junction kept 5 bases outside the gene matches. The CDR3 runs 16 residues. CDR3 sequence (DNA): TGTGCCAGCTCTGGGACAGGGGGCGCGGGCAATCAGCCCCAGCATTTT. This sequence encodes CASSGTGGAGNQPQHF.

The genes are TRBV27 and TRBJ1-3, with D maybe TRBD1 (5 bases). Germline lookup yields CDR1 MNHEY and CDR2 SMNVEV (reference sequence). With 7 bases removed from V and 2 bases from J, the gap between germline ends came to 12 bases. The CDR3 is 14 amino acids. CDR3 nucleotides: TGTGCCAGCACGGGACTGACGGCTGGAAACACCATATATTTT. Translated: CASTGLTAGNTIYF.

This clone was picked up one time. This chain links TRBV27 with TRBJ1-4; 7 positions match TRBD1. CDR3 length equals 14 residues. With 7 bases clipped from V and 3 bases from J, the junction kept 5 bases outside the gene matches. The germline CDR1 and CDR2 sequences are MNHEY and SMNVEV (reference sequence). The CDR3 bases are TGTGCCAGCAAGCGGGACAGACCTAATGAAAAACTGTTTTTT. Its translation is CASKRDRPNEKLFF.

The genes are TRBV7-6 and TRBJ2-5; tentatively, D is TRBD1 (6 bases). Trimming removed 5 bases at V and 7 bases at J, with 14 bases between. CDR1 and CDR2 from the germline V gene are SGHVS and FNYEAQ. This CDR3 comprises 13 residues. CDR3 in DNA: TGTGCCAGCAGCACACTGCAGGGGATGACCCAGTACTTC. Translating it yields CASSTLQGMTQYF.

This clone was detected once. The rearrangement uses TRBV28 and TRBJ2-4; 7 bases agree with TRBD2. Trimming removed 6 bases from V and 7 bases from J; junction bases left unmatched: 12. CDR1 is MDHEN and CDR2 is SYDVKM in the germline V gene. The CDR3 is made up of 15 amino acids. DNA for the CDR3: TGTGCCAGCAGCCCAACAGCGGGGTGGGGGAACATTCAGTACTTC. It yields the protein CASSPTAGWGNIQYF.

This chain links TRBV4-1 with TRBJ2-3; the match to TRBD1 covers 10 bases. Per the germline V gene, CDR1 is MGHRA and CDR2 is YSYEKL. The CDR3 is 18 residues long. Trimming took 0 bases from V and 3 from J; bases not matched to a gene: 9. In DNA form, the CDR3 reads TGCGCCAGCAGCCAAGATGACAGGGGGCTTGTGGGGACAGATACGCAGTATTTT. Amino acid sequence: CASSQDDRGLVGTDTQYF.

The CDR3 here is CAWRHPAFRGEQYF. The CDR3 DNA reads as TGTGCCTGGAGGCACCCAGCCTTCAGGGGCGAGCAGTACTTC. The chain combines TRBV30 with TRBJ2-5; TRBD1 is a possible D gene (6 bases). The assigned J gene may be wrong: the sequence end matches TRBJ2-7 better. CDR1 and CDR2 (germline): GTSNPN, SVGIG (reference sequence). This CDR3 comprises 14 residues.

This sequence joins TRBV6-6 and TRBJ2-1, with D unresolved. Germline loops: CDR1 MNHNY, CDR2 SVGAGI (reference sequence). Trimming pared 1 base from V and 8 bases from J, leaving 6 bases between. This CDR3 has 12 amino acids. The CDR3 sequence: CASSYLGDEQFF. As DNA, the CDR3 is TGTGCCAGCAGTTACTTGGGCGATGAGCAGTTCTTC.

This rearrangement joins TRBV19 to TRBJ1-2; D unresolved. The V and J ends lost 9 bases and 4 bases respectively, with 15 bases between them. There are 13 residues in the CDR3. In germline, CDR1 is LNHDA, CDR2 SQIVND (reference sequence). In DNA, the CDR3 is TGTGCCAGCAGCTTAGGGTACCCCTATGGCTACACCTTC. Its protein product is CASSLGYPYGYTF.

Here the CDR3 DNA reads TGTGCCAGCAGCCGGCCCGGGGGACAGGGTGGAGTAGCTTTCTTT. This gives the protein CASSRPGGQGGVAFF. The chain joins TRBV11-1 to TRBJ1-1; 9 bases map to TRBD1. CDR1 and CDR2 (germline): SGHAT, FQDESV (reference sequence). This CDR3 is built from 15 residues. The V segment lost 5 bases and the J segment 10 bases; nucleotides outside the gene matches: 14.

The chain has TRBV11-3 and TRBJ2-7, with 8 positions matching TRBD2. The length of the CDR3 is 14 residues. Germline CDR1 SGHNT, CDR2 YENEEA. V lost 5 bases and J lost 2; bases outside the gene matches: 5. In DNA, the CDR3 is TGTGCCAGCAGCCCAGCGGGGGTGGCCTACGAGCAGTACTTC. As protein: CASSPAGVAYEQYF.

The rearrangement links TRBV27 to TRBJ1-5; 9 bases are shared with TRBD1. V gave up 0 bases and J gave up 6 bases; unmatched junction bases: 6. Germline values: CDR1 MNHEY, CDR2 SMNVEV (reference sequence). The CDR3 covers 16 residues. The CDR3 coding sequence is TGTGCCAGCAGTTTATCGATCACAGGGGGCCGTCAGCCCCAGCATTTT. It codes for CASSLSITGGRQPQHF.

V and J are TRBV19 and TRBJ1-4; a possible D gene is TRBD1 (6 bases). The germline V gene encodes CDR1 LNHDA and CDR2 SQIVND (reference sequence). CDR3 length equals 11 residues. V lost 9 bases, J lost 10 bases, and 12 bases lay in between. CDR3 protein: CASDRHGKLFF. The CDR3 coding sequence is TGTGCCAGCGACAGGCACGGAAAACTGTTTTTT.